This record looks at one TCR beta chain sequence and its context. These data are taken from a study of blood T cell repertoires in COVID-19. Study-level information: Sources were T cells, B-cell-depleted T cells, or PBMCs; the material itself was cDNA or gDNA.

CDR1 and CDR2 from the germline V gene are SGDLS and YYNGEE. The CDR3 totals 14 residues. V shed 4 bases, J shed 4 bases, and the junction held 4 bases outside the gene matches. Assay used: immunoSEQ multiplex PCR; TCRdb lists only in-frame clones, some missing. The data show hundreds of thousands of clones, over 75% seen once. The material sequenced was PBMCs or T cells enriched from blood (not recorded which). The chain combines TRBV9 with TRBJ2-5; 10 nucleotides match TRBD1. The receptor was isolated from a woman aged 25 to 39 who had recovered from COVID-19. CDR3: CASSPGQGRETQYF. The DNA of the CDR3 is TGTGCCAGCAGCCCGGGACAGGGGAGAGAGACCCAGTACTTC.